This TCR beta chain appears in the sequencing data of a study of beta chain features in type 1 diabetes. This CDR3 is 9 amino acids long. Germline CDR1 reads DFQATT; CDR2 reads SNEGSKA (reference sequence). Trimming shortened V by 2 bases and J by 7 bases, and 0 bases separated the two germline ends. All of the isolated RNA was reverse transcribed, so expressed TCRB transcripts were sequenced. TCRdb keeps only in-frame clones here, not all; method: immunoSEQ multiplex PCR. This table has nearly 700,000 clones, roughly 13% appearing once. In regard to this clone: Its antigen remains unidentified.

Points from the study as a whole: There was a moderate but significant shortening of TCRB CDR3s in all four CD4+ subsets of Type 1 diabetes patients.

The clonotype was recovered from a man aged 18 to 30 with type 1 diabetes. The sequencing input was naive CD4+ T cells from blood. The rearrangement joins TRBV20-1 to TRBJ2-1; D remains ambiguous. The CDR3 nucleotides read TGCAGTGCTAGAAATGAGCAGTTCTTC. Its protein is CSARNEQFF.